The rows below give T cell receptor beta chains drawn from one sample of a study of blood T cells in healthy people across ages. MiXCR was run by TCRdb on the 5' RACE reads, yielding one entry per CDR3 protein. Of around 870,000 distinct CDR3 sequences in the sample, around 28% are singletons; the top ten hold roughly 17%. The specimen was blood. All receptors come from a woman at least 80 years old in good health. CDR3s include the opening cysteine and the closing phenylalanine or tryptophan. Fields, in order: V gene, J gene, CDR3 protein.

V: TRBV7-6; J: TRBJ2-3; CDR3: CASSLTPSPRRDTQYF
V: TRBV20-1; J: .; CDR3: CSARDPSLGGTQYF
V: TRBV28; J: TRBJ2-3; CDR3: CASSLWSGTTDTQYF
V: TRBV10-3; J: TRBJ2-1; CDR3: CAISVGRGPHNEQFF
V: TRBV7-8; J: TRBJ1-4; CDR3: CASSLVSGGGLGEKLFF
V: TRBV5-1; J: TRBJ2-3; CDR3: CASSSQGTRTDTQYF
V: TRBV9; J: TRBJ2-6; CDR3: CASSSSRASGANVLTF
V: TRBV27; J: TRBJ2-7; CDR3: CASRRPPMYEQYF
V: TRBV7-2; J: TRBJ1-4; CDR3: CASSSGGVGEEKLFF
V: TRBV7-2; J: TRBJ1-1; CDR3: CASSLAWGARAEAFF
V: TRBV18; J: TRBJ2-1; CDR3: CASSPQSGTGGREQFF
V: TRBV20-1; J: .; CDR3: CSARDRQTGDGPTYEQYF
V: TRBV9; J: TRBJ2-1; CDR3: CASSGTSGGSYNEQFF
V: TRBV20-1; J: TRBJ2-3; CDR3: CSATGRAGPSTDTQYF
V: TRBV19; J: TRBJ2-5; CDR3: CASRQGLQETQYF
V: TRBV12-3/TRBV12-4; J: TRBJ1-6; CDR3: CASSPNRSWTLHF